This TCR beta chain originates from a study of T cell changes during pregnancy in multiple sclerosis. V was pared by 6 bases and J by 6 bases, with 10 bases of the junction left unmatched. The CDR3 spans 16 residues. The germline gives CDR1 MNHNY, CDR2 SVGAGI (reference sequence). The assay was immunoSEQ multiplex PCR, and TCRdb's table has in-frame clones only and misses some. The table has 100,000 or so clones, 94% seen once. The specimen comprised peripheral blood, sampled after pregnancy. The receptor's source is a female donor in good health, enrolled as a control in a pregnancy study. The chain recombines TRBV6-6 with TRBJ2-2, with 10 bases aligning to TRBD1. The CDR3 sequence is CASSKMTGGDPGELFF. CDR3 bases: TGTGCCAGCAGCAAGATGACAGGGGGCGACCCCGGGGAGCTGTTTTTT.